A single sample is the source of the 4 T cell receptor beta chains below, sequenced in a study of OX40 agonist ivuxolimab in advanced cancers. Using immunoSEQ multiplex PCR, the repertoire was profiled, and TCRdb retains in-frame clones only, with some absent. Of around 41,000 clones listed, around four fifths are singletons. Specimen: CD4+ or CD8+ T cells sorted from blood, collected in a trial of the OX40 agonist ivuxolimab. These receptors came from an adult with an advanced solid tumor such as melanoma, head and neck, liver or kidney cancer.

This chain joins TRBV2 and TRBJ1-2, with 9 bases lining up with TRBD1. CDR1 is SNHLY and CDR2 is FYNNEI in the germline V gene. The CDR3 extends over 14 amino acids. J was trimmed by 4 bases and V by 7 bases; bases with no gene match: 7. The CDR3 sequence is CASTEGQGGYGYTF. The CDR3 DNA sequence: TGTGCCAGCACCGAGGGACAGGGAGGCTATGGCTACACCTTC.

The chain carries TRBV19 and TRBJ2-7; possibly TRBD1 for D (6 bases). The CDR3 is 17 residues long. Trimming removed 6 bases from V and 3 bases from J, with 24 bases in between. Germline CDR1 LNHDA, CDR2 SQIVND (reference sequence). CDR3 in DNA: TGTGCCAGTAGCATGCTGCCCGGACAGACCTCTGTCTACGAGCAGTACTTC. It is translated as CASSMLPGQTSVYEQYF.

To note about this clone: One end of the junction varies from germline; a read error may be responsible. J is TRBJ1-1 and V is TRBV7-7; TRBD1 might be the D (5 bases). This CDR3 contains 14 residues. Germline loops: CDR1 SSHAT, CDR2 FNYEAQ (reference sequence). CDR3: CASSPLGVFEEAFF. CDR3 nucleotide sequence: TGTGCTAGCAGCCCGCTGGGGGTCTTCGAGGAAGCTTTCTTT.

V usage is TRBV18 and J usage is TRBJ2-7; 7 bases agree with TRBD1. Germline V gives CDR1 KGHSH, CDR2 LQKENI. The CDR3 loop spans 14 amino acids. V lost 2 bases and J lost 2; bases outside the gene matches: 3. The CDR3 bases are TGTGCCAGCTCACCAATCGGGACAGCCTACGAGCAGTACTTC. It specifies CASSPIGTAYEQYF.